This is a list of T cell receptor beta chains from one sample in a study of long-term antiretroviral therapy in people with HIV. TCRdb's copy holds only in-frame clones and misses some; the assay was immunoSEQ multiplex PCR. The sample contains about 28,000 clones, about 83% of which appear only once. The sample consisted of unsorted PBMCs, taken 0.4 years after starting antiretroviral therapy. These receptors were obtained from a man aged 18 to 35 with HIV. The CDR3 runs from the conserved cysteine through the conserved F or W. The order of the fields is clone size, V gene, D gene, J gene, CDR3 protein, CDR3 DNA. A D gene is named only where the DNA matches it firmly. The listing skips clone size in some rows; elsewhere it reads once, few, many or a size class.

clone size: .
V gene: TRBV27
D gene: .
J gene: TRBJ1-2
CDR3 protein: CASSLSMAVRTDGYTF
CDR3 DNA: TGTGCCAGCAGTTTATCGATGGCGGTAAGGACCGACGGCTACACCTTC

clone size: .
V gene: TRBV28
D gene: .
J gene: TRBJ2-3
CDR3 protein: CAATRASTDTQYF
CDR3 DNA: TGTGCCGCGACTAGGGCTAGCACAGATACGCAGTATTTT

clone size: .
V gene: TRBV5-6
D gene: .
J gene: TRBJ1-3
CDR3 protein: CASSLLSGKTGGNTIYF
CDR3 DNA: TGTGCCAGCAGCTTGTTATCGGGAAAAACTGGAGGAAACACCATATATTTT

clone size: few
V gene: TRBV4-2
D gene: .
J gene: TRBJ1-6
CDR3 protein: CASSQDSGARNSPLHF
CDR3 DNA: TGTGCCAGCAGCCAAGATTCAGGGGCCAGGAATTCACCCCTCCACTTT

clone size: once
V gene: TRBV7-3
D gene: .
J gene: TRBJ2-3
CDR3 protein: CASSSEPRSTDTQYF
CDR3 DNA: TGTGCCAGCAGCTCTGAGCCGAGAAGCACAGATACGCAGTATTTT

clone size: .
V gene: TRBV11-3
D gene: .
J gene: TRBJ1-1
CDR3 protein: CASSFKGNTEAFF
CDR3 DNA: TGTGCCAGCAGCTTTAAGGGGAACACTGAAGCTTTCTTT

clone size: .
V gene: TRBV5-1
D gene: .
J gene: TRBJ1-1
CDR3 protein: CASSGGGAGDTEAFF
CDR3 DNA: TGCGCCAGCAGCGGTGGGGGGGCAGGGGACACTGAAGCTTTCTTT

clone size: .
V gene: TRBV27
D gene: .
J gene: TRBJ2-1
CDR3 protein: CASSLNGGNSYNEQFF
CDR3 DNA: TGTGCCAGCAGTTTAAACGGCGGGAACTCCTACAATGAGCAGTTCTTC

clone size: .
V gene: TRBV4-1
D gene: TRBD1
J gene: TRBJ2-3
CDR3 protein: CASSLTRQGGDTQYF
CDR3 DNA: TGCGCCAGCAGCCTAACCCGACAGGGTGGGGATACGCAGTATTTT

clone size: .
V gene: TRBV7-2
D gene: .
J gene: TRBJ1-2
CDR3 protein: CASSLLGGADYGYTF
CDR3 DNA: TGTGCCAGCAGCCTCCTGGGGGGCGCAGACTATGGCTACACCTTC

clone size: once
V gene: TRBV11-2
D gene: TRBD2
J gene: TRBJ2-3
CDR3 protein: CASSLTRGGLRSTDTQYF
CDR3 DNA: TGTGCCAGCAGCTTAACTCGGGGGGGGCTGCGTAGCACAGATACGCAGTATTTT

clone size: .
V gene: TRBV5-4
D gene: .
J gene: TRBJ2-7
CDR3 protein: CASSLPTAYEQYF
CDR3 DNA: TGTGCCAGCAGCTTGCCGACAGCCTACGAGCAGTACTTC

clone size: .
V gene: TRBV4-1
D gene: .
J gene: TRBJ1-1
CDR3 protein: CASSQVRLTEAFF
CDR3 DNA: TGCGCCAGCAGCCAAGTTCGACTCACTGAAGCTTTCTTT

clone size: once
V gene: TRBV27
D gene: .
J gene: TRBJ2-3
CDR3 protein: CATSLQGVSTDTQYF
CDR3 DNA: TGTGCCACCTCCCTGCAGGGAGTAAGCACAGATACGCAGTATTTT

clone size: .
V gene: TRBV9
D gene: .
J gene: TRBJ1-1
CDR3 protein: CASSPSGTEAFF
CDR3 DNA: TGTGCCAGCAGCCCTTCCGGGACTGAAGCTTTCTTT

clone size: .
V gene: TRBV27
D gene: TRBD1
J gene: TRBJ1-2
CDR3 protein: CASSPTGGLNYGYTF
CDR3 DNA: TGTGCCAGCAGTCCCACAGGGGGCTTAAACTATGGCTACACCTTC

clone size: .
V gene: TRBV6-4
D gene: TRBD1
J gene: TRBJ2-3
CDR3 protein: CASSATGGEDTQYF
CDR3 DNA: TGTGCCAGCAGTGCAACAGGGGGCGAAGATACGCAGTATTTT

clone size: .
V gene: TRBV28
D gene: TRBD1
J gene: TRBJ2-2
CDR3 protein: CASSRDRGPTGELFF
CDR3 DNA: TGTGCCAGCAGTCGGGACAGGGGGCCGACCGGGGAGCTGTTTTTT

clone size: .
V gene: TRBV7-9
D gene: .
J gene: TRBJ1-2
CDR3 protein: CASSFGVINYGYTF
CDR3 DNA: TGTGCCAGCAGCTTTGGAGTGATTAACTATGGCTACACCTTC

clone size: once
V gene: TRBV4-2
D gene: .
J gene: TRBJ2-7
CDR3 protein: CASSQETDSSYEQYF
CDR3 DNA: TGTGCCAGCAGCCAAGAAACGGATAGCTCCTACGAGCAGTACTTC

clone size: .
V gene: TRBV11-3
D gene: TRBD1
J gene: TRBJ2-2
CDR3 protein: CASSLYDRVGPNTGELFF
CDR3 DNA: TGTGCCAGCAGCTTGTATGACAGGGTGGGCCCGAACACCGGGGAGCTGTTTTTT

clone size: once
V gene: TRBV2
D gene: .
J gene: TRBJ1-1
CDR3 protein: CASSLGQPGGFF
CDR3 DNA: TGTGCCAGCAGTTTGGGCCAGCCTGGTGGTTTCTTT

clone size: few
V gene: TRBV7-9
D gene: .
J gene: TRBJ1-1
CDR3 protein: CASSANQGGTEAFF
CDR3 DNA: TGTGCCAGCAGCGCCAATCAGGGAGGGACTGAAGCTTTCTTT

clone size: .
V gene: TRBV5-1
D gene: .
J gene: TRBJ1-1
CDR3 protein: CASSLVRDTEAFF
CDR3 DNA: TGCGCCAGCAGCTTGGTCCGGGACACTGAAGCTTTCTTT

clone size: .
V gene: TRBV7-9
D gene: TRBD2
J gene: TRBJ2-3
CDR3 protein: CASSPGTSGSLDTDTQYF
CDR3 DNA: TGTGCCAGCAGCCCCGGGACTAGCGGGAGTTTAGACACAGATACGCAGTATTTT

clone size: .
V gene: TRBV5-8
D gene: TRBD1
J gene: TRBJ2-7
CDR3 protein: CASSFFRRGPSRDEQYF
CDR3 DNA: TGTGCCAGCAGCTTTTTTCGCAGGGGGCCTTCCAGGGACGAGCAGTACTTC

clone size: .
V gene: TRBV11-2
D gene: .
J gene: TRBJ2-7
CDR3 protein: CASSLGGIIYEQYF
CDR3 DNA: TGTGCCAGCAGCTTAGGCGGGATAATCTACGAGCAGTACTTC

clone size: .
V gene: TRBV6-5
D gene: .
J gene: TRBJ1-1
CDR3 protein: CASSFGVSTEAFF
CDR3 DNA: TGTGCCAGCAGTTTCGGGGTAAGCACTGAAGCTTTCTTT

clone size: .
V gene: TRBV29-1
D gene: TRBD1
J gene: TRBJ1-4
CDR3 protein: CSVSLDRTSNEKLFF
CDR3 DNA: TGCAGCGTTTCCTTGGACAGGACGTCTAATGAAAAACTGTTTTTT

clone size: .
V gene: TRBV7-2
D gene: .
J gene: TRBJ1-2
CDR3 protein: CASSLGGWFGYTF
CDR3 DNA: TGTGCCAGCAGCTTAGGGGGCTGGTTTGGCTACACCTTC

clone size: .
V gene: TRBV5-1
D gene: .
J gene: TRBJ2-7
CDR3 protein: CASTIYGGSYEQYF
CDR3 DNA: TGCGCCAGCACTATTTATGGGGGGTCCTACGAGCAGTACTTC